The next 24 T cell receptor beta chains were all read from a single sample in a study of beta chain features in type 1 diabetes. What was sequenced were expressed TCRB transcripts, since all of the isolated RNA had been reverse transcribed. Clones were read by immunoSEQ multiplex PCR, and TCRdb kept only the in-frame ones, dropping some. The table includes under 250,000 clones, 25% to 30% detected once. Sequencing was done on a sample of central memory CD4+ T cells from blood. The receptors stem from a man aged 25 to 45 in good health.

This clone was seen more than once but under ten times. The chain joins TRBV27 to TRBJ2-3, with D maybe TRBD2 (5 bases). Germline loops: CDR1 MNHEY, CDR2 SMNVEV (reference sequence). Trimming pared 2 bases from V and 6 bases from J, leaving 12 bases between. The CDR3 consists of 14 residues. The CDR3 region has the DNA TGTGCCAGCAGTTTAGGGAGAGTTGGCGATACGCAGTATTTT. Its translation is CASSLGRVGDTQYF.

Here the CDR3 reads CASSLAQGTEAFF. The CDR3 bases are TGCGCCAGCAGCTTGGCACAGGGCACTGAAGCTTTCTTT. The chain employs TRBV5-1 and TRBJ1-1; tentatively, D is TRBD1 (6 bases). The CDR3 totals 13 residues. Between the trimmed V and J ends, which lost 0 bases and 4 bases, there was a span of 7 bases. Looked up from germline, CDR1 is SGHRS and CDR2 is YFSETQ. The variable domain in full, with the rest retrieved from reference TRBV5-1 and TRBJ1-1, is KAGVTQTPRYLIKTRGQQVTLSCSPISGHRSVSWYQQTPGQGLQFLFEYFSETQRNKGNFPGRFSGRQFSNSRSEMNVSTLELGDSALYLCASSLAQGTEAFFGQGTRLTVV.

This clone occurred a few times. The J gene is TRBJ2-1, the V gene TRBV6-5, with a weak D call TRBD1 (5 bases). Germline V gene data show CDR1 as MNHEY and CDR2 as SVGAGI. V lost 8 bases to trimming and J lost 8 bases, with 16 bases between them. This CDR3 is 13 amino acids long. CDR3 nucleotides: TGTGCCAGCGCCTGGGCATGGGGCGATGAGCAGTTCTTC. Translation: CASAWAWGDEQFF.

The chain has TRBV7-8 and TRBJ2-5, with a tentative D call TRBD1 (6 bases). CDR1 and CDR2 from the germline V gene are SGHVS and FQNEAQ. The CDR3 runs 15 residues. Trimming took 5 bases from V and 2 from J, leaving 15 bases between them. The CDR3 region is CASSPLGTPQETQYF. DNA of the CDR3: TGTGCCAGCAGCCCCCTCGGGACACCTCAAGAGACCCAGTACTTC.

This clone has only a few counts. The chain carries TRBV4-1 and TRBJ2-1; D is unresolved. V was clipped by 3 bases and J by 4 bases, with 16 bases between them. Germline loops: CDR1 MGHRA, CDR2 YSYEKL. The length of the CDR3 is 16 residues. CDR3 sequence reads: CASSQVDLINYNEQFF. The CDR3 DNA follows: TGCGCCAGCAGCCAGGTCGACTTGATCAATTACAATGAGCAGTTCTTC.

V usage is TRBV19 and J usage is TRBJ2-5; D is ambiguous. V dropped 3 bases and J dropped 7 bases, with 12 bases sitting between them. The CDR3 has 13 amino acids. Per the germline V gene, CDR1 is LNHDA and CDR2 is SQIVND (reference sequence). The CDR3 sequence is CASSIGPTATQYF. CDR3 nucleotides: TGTGCCAGTAGTATCGGACCTACGGCGACCCAGTACTTC.

The CDR3 reads CASSQSQRGLTEAFF. The CDR3 DNA follows: TGTGCCAGCAGCCAGTCTCAGAGAGGGCTCACTGAAGCTTTCTTT. The chain couples TRBV4-2 to TRBJ1-1; D not resolved. Germline V CDR1 and CDR2: LGHNA, YNFKEQ. Trimming pared 3 bases from V and 4 bases from J, leaving 15 bases between. The CDR3 is 15 amino acids.

The rearrangement uses TRBV4-3 and TRBJ2-7, with a possible D match to TRBD2 (5 bases). Trimming removed 1 base from V and 0 bases from J, with 13 bases in between. CDR1 is LGHNA, CDR2 YSLEER, per germline. This CDR3 has 16 residues. CDR3 DNA sequence: TGCGCCAGCAGCCAAGTCGGAGGACCGAGCTCCTACGAGCAGTACTTC. Encoded protein: CASSQVGGPSSYEQYF.

This sequence joins TRBV18 and TRBJ2-3; D might be TRBD1 or TRBD2, each matching 7 bases. V lost 6 bases and J lost 0, with 16 bases in between. Germline loops: CDR1 KGHSH, CDR2 LQKENI. The CDR3 consists of 16 residues. The CDR3 bases are TGTGCCAGCTCCCGGGGGGACAGCATTAGCACAGATACGCAGTATTTT. It encodes CASSRGDSISTDTQYF.

The genes are TRBV25-1 and TRBJ2-1, with a possible D match to TRBD2 (6 bases). The CDR3 runs 17 residues. Looked up from germline, CDR1 is MGHDK and CDR2 is SYGVNS. Trimming cost V 2 bases and J 0 bases, with 14 bases left between them. The CDR3 region has the DNA TGTGCCAGCAGTGAAGGAGGGGCAACGATCTCCTACAATGAGCAGTTCTTC. Translation: CASSEGGATISYNEQFF.

The V gene is TRBV9, the J gene TRBJ2-5, with 9 bases that match TRBD1. The length of the CDR3 is 15 residues. V lost 4 bases to trimming and J lost 4 bases; unmatched junction nucleotides: 8. Germline loops: CDR1 SGDLS, CDR2 YYNGEE. The CDR3 DNA reads as TGTGCCAGCAGCACTTTAACAGGGGGCGGAGAGACCCAGTACTTC. Translated: CASSTLTGGGETQYF.

This clone was observed a single time. The rearrangement uses TRBV7-9 and TRBJ2-7; no firm D call. Per germline, CDR1 SEHNR and CDR2 FQNEAQ (reference sequence). V lost 3 bases, J lost 5 bases, and 2 bases lay in between. The length of the CDR3 is 10 residues. CDR3 bases: TGTGCCAGCAGCTTCAACGAGCAGTACTTC. Its translation: CASSFNEQYF.

The J gene is TRBJ2-2, the V gene TRBV7-8; D call uncertain. Germline lookup yields CDR1 SGHVS and CDR2 FQNEAQ. The CDR3 spans 14 residues. V was shortened by 4 bases and J by 1 base, with 7 bases between the two germline ends. The CDR3 loop is CASSWELNTGELFF. The CDR3, as DNA: TGTGCCAGCAGCTGGGAACTGAACACCGGGGAGCTGTTTTTT.

V gene TRBV9 combines with J gene TRBJ2-3, with D perhaps TRBD1 or TRBD2 (5 bases each). Germline V CDR1 and CDR2: SGDLS, YYNGEE. V gave up 4 bases and J gave up 2 bases, with 14 bases separating them. The CDR3 sequence is 15 residues long. As DNA, the CDR3 is TGTGCCAGCAGCCCGGGACCCTTGGCCACAGATACGCAGTATTTT. Translation gives CASSPGPLATDTQYF.

This clone showed up just a few times. Other DNA sequences of this sample code for an identical CDR3. The rearrangement uses TRBV14 and TRBJ2-3, with D possibly matching TRBD1 (5 bases). The CDR3 runs 15 residues. Per germline, CDR1 SGHDN and CDR2 FVKESK. The germline V and J ends were trimmed by 6 bases and 0 bases, with 13 bases remaining between them. The DNA for the CDR3 is TGTGCCAGCAGTCGGACATCCGCTAGCACAGATACGCAGTATTTT. Amino acids: CASSRTSASTDTQYF.

This clone was counted between two and nine times. The chain has TRBV18 and TRBJ1-2, with D possibly TRBD1 on 5 matching bases. The CDR3 sequence is 13 residues long. The germline CDR1 and CDR2 sequences are KGHSH and LQKENI. V was cut by 3 bases and J by 4 bases, with 9 bases left in between. The CDR3 region has the DNA TGTGCCAGCTCACCGGGCAGGGCCTATGGCTACACCTTC. This sequence encodes CASSPGRAYGYTF.

In this sample, this clone turned up many times. Other DNA variants within this sample encode the same CDR3. This chain joins TRBV7-9 and TRBJ2-6; the D is unclear. Trimming removed 5 bases from V and 0 bases from J, with 8 bases in between. CDR3 length: 15 residues. CDR1 and CDR2 from the germline V gene are SEHNR and FQNEAQ (reference sequence). The CDR3 region is CASSPTVSGANVLTF. The DNA for the CDR3 is TGTGCCAGCAGCCCTACAGTCTCTGGGGCCAACGTCCTGACTTTC.

The chain employs TRBV9 and TRBJ2-5; the D gene could be TRBD1 or TRBD2 (5 bases each). The V gene's germline CDR1 is SGDLS and CDR2 YYNGEE. This CDR3 has 14 amino acids. The V and J ends lost 6 bases and 2 bases respectively, with 14 bases between them. Here the CDR3 DNA reads TGTGCCAGCAACCGGGGACGGTCTCAAGAGACCCAGTACTTC. Its protein is CASNRGRSQETQYF.

This clone came up a few times. V gene TRBV7-2 combines with J gene TRBJ2-3; unclear D gene. Trimming removed 5 bases from V and 4 bases from J, with 10 bases in between. The germline gives CDR1 SGHTA, CDR2 FQGNSA. The CDR3 loop spans 13 amino acids. CDR3 DNA sequence: TGTGCCAGCAGCCGGTACGGCGCAGATACGCAGTATTTT. Translating gives CASSRYGADTQYF.

The chain is built from TRBV30 and TRBJ1-6, with 9 nucleotides matching TRBD1. The germline CDR1 and CDR2 sequences are GTSNPN and SVGIG (reference sequence). The CDR3 covers 12 residues. With V trimmed by 8 bases and J by 10 bases, 6 bases remained unmatched. The CDR3 here is CAEGQGVSPLHF. The CDR3 DNA is TGTGCCGAGGGACAGGGAGTCTCACCCCTCCACTTT.

The chain uses TRBV4-1 and TRBJ1-3; no definite D call. Trimming removed 1 base from V and 4 bases from J, with 11 bases in between. The CDR3 totals 15 residues. CDR1 and CDR2 from the germline V gene are MGHRA and YSYEKL. The CDR3 DNA is TGCGCCAGCAGCCAAGGGGCAACGGGAGGAAACACCATATATTTT. Encoded protein: CASSQGATGGNTIYF.

This clone has ten or more counts. The rearrangement joins TRBV29-1 to TRBJ2-1; D not resolved. Germline V gives CDR1 SQVTM, CDR2 ANQGSEA. Trimming pared 5 bases from V and 6 bases from J, leaving 17 bases between. This CDR3 is 14 amino acids long. The CDR3 DNA sequence: TGCAGCGTTATTCGGCTAGTTCCTTCCAATGAGCAGTTCTTC. Its translation is CSVIRLVPSNEQFF.

This clone appeared a few times. The rearrangement joins TRBV4-3 to TRBJ2-7; D is undetermined. This CDR3 comprises 15 residues. V was pared by 0 bases and J by 1 base, with 10 bases between. Germline V gives CDR1 LGHNA, CDR2 YSLEER. This chain's CDR3 is CASSQDWVGSYEQYF. In nucleotides, the CDR3 is TGCGCCAGCAGCCAAGATTGGGTCGGATCCTACGAGCAGTACTTC.

The J gene is TRBJ1-2, the V gene TRBV5-1; 9 bases line up with TRBD1. V shed 2 bases, J shed 12 bases, and the junction held 14 bases outside the gene matches. The CDR3 sequence is 15 residues long. CDR1 and CDR2 (germline): SGHRS, YFSETQ. CDR3 sequence (DNA): TGCGCCAGCAGCTTCGGCCCGGGACAGGGACAGGTTAACACCTTC. This codes for CASSFGPGQGQVNTF.